The rows below give T cell receptor beta chains drawn from one sample of a study of control samples from healthy donors and cancer patients. This table comes from immunoSEQ multiplex PCR, and its TCRdb copy is limited to in-frame clones, with some not included. The sample carries 65,000 to 85,000 clones, roughly 89% recorded once. Sequenced: PBMCs. All receptors derive from a woman between 45 and 65 years old with colorectal cancer. Each CDR3 is given with its conserved first and last residue. The D gene is left open where the match is weak. Clone size is not always given. Where it is, it says once, few, many or a class for expanded clones.

clone size | J gene | D gene | V gene | CDR3 DNA | CDR3 protein
once | TRBJ1-2 | NA | TRBV12-3/TRBV12-4 | TGTGCCAGCAGTTTAGTCGGGCAGGGTGGCTACACCTTC | CASSLVGQGGYTF
NA | TRBJ1-1 | NA | TRBV21-1 | TGTGCCAGCAGCTGGCTTGTTTCGGACACTGAAGCTTTCTTT | CASSWLVSDTEAFF
few | TRBJ1-1 | NA | TRBV27 | TGTGCCAGCAGTTTACTGGGGGCTGAAGCTTTCTTT | CASSLLGAEAFF
once | TRBJ2-5 | TRBD2 | TRBV28 | TGTGCCAGCAGTCCCGGGGGGGCCGAGGAGACCCAGTACTTC | CASSPGGAEETQYF
NA | TRBJ1-2 | NA | TRBV3-1/TRBV3-2 | TGTGCCAGCAGCCCGGACGGTGCTAACTATGGCTACACCTTC | CASSPDGANYGYTF
once | TRBJ1-1 | NA | TRBV6-5 | TGTGCCAGCAGTACCGCTTGGGACACTGAAGCTTTCTTT | CASSTAWDTEAFF
once | TRBJ1-1 | TRBD1 | TRBV28 | TGTGCCAGCAGTCAACCGGCAGGGGGTTTCACTGAAGCTTTCTTT | CASSQPAGGFTEAFF
few | TRBJ1-1 | NA | TRBV2 | TGTGCCAGCAGTGAACAGCCGAACACTGAAGCTTTCTTT | CASSEQPNTEAFF
NA | TRBJ2-5 | TRBD2 | TRBV4-3 | TGCGCCAGCAGCCCCGGCGGTAGCGGGGGACCTCAAGAGACCCAGTACTTC | CASSPGGSGGPQETQYF
NA | TRBJ2-5 | NA | TRBV19 | TGTGCCAGTAGTATTAAAGAGACCCAGTACTTC | CASSIKETQYF
NA | TRBJ1-6 | TRBD1 | TRBV5-4 | TGTGCCAGCAGCTTGGGTACAGGGGGAGATAATTCACCCCTCCACTTT | CASSLGTGGDNSPLHF
once | TRBJ1-1 | NA | TRBV28 | TGTGCCAGCAGTTTGGGAAGTACTGAAGCTTTCTTT | CASSLGSTEAFF
NA | TRBJ1-6 | NA | TRBV24-1 | TGTGCCACCAGTGCGGGGAGACCCCTCCACTTT | CATSAGRPLHF
few | TRBJ1-1 | NA | TRBV5-1 | TGCGCCAGCAGCTGGGTGAGGGGCGCGAACACTGAAGCTTTCTTT | CASSWVRGANTEAFF
NA | TRBJ1-1 | NA | TRBV24-1 | TGTGCCACCAGTGCCAACAGGGAGAACACTGAAGCTTTCTTT | CATSANRENTEAFF
NA | TRBJ1-5 | NA | TRBV4-2 | TGTGCCAGCAGCCAAGATCGGCGGGACCATCAGCCCCAGCATTTT | CASSQDRRDHQPQHF
NA | TRBJ2-1 | NA | TRBV5-6 | TGTGCCAGCAGCCGGGACATATCTGAGCAGTTCTTC | CASSRDISEQFF
few | TRBJ1-5 | TRBD1 | TRBV5-1 | TGCGCCAGCAGCACTACAGGGGGATTCAATCAGCCCCAGCATTTT | CASSTTGGFNQPQHF
once | TRBJ1-6 | TRBD1 | TRBV6-5 | TGTGCCAGCAAGGTGGGACAGGATAATTCACCCCTCCACTTT | CASKVGQDNSPLHF
NA | TRBJ1-1 | NA | TRBV15 | TGTGCCACCAGCAGACCCGGAAAGGGGGCTGAAGCTTTCTTT | CATSRPGKGAEAFF
NA | TRBJ2-3 | NA | TRBV19 | TGTGCCAGTAGTGGGGACATAACAGATACGCAGTATTTT | CASSGDITDTQYF
NA | TRBJ2-3 | TRBD1 | TRBV6-2/TRBV6-3 | TGTGCCAGCAGCCACAGGGGAAGCACAGATACGCAGTATTTT | CASSHRGSTDTQYF
NA | TRBJ2-2 | TRBD2 | TRBV5-1 | TGCGCCAGCAGCTTGGTCGGGGGGATGAACACCGGGGAGCTGTTTTTT | CASSLVGGMNTGELFF
NA | TRBJ1-2 | NA | TRBV2 | TGTGCCAGCAGTGACGGCAGGGGAAACTATGGCTACACCTTC | CASSDGRGNYGYTF
NA | TRBJ2-1 | TRBD1 | TRBV10-3 | TGTGCCATCAGTGATAGTAGGATCGGGGGACAGGGTGAGCAGTTCTTC | CAISDSRIGGQGEQFF
once | TRBJ2-1 | TRBD1 | TRBV27 | TGTGCCAGCAGACCCACCGGGACAGGGGGCCGTGAGCAGTTCTTC | CASRPTGTGGREQFF
NA | TRBJ2-1 | NA | TRBV6-6 | TGTGCCAGCAGGGGGTCGGCGGATGAGCAGTTCTTC | CASRGSADEQFF
NA | TRBJ1-2 | NA | TRBV6-4 | TGTGCCAGCAGCCCGGAACAGGGAGCGAACTATGGCTACACCTTC | CASSPEQGANYGYTF
NA | TRBJ1-4 | NA | TRBV6-5 | TGTGCCAGCAGGGGTTGGGACGGAAATGAAAAACTGTTTTTT | CASRGWDGNEKLFF
NA | TRBJ2-2 | NA | TRBV5-1 | TGCGCCAGCAGCTTGGCAGGGCTGGACGGCGGGGAGCTGTTTTTT | CASSLAGLDGGELFF
NA | TRBJ1-4 | NA | TRBV5-6 | TGTGCCAGCAGCCATTGGGCGGGGCAGGGGAATGAAAAACTGTTTTTT | CASSHWAGQGNEKLFF
NA | TRBJ1-5 | NA | TRBV9 | TGTGCCAGCAGCGCCCAGTGGGGGGACAATCAGCCCCAGCATTTT | CASSAQWGDNQPQHF
NA | TRBJ2-3 | TRBD1 | TRBV29-1 | TGCAGCGTAGGTGGGACAGGGGGAGGAGATACGCAGTATTTT | CSVGGTGGGDTQYF
NA | TRBJ1-1 | NA | TRBV5-5 | TGTGCCAGCAGCGCGCGGCCCACACTGAACACTGAAGCTTTCTTT | CASSARPTLNTEAFF
NA | TRBJ2-1 | NA | TRBV29-1 | TGCAGCGTTGTGCCTAGTTTCTACAATGAGCAGTTCTTC | CSVVPSFYNEQFF
NA | TRBJ1-4 | NA | TRBV15 | TGTGCCACCAGCAGAGGGGGGGCGGGAGAAAAACTGTTTTTT | CATSRGGAGEKLFF
NA | TRBJ2-3 | TRBD1 | TRBV6-5 | TGTGCCAGCAGTTACCCGGGACAGGGACTCACAGATACGCAGTATTTT | CASSYPGQGLTDTQYF
NA | TRBJ1-2 | NA | TRBV5-1 | TGCGCCAGCAGCTTGGGACAGTCCTATGGCTACACCTTC | CASSLGQSYGYTF
NA | TRBJ1-5 | NA | TRBV2 | TGTGCCAGCAAAACACAGGGCAATAGCAATCAGCCCCAGCATTTT | CASKTQGNSNQPQHF
NA | TRBJ1-1 | NA | TRBV12-3/TRBV12-4 | TGTGCCAGCAGTTTAATGGTGAACACTGAAGCTTTCTTT | CASSLMVNTEAFF
NA | TRBJ2-1 | NA | TRBV2 | TGTGCCAGCTCTCGGCGGGACTACAATGAGCAGTTCTTC | CASSRRDYNEQFF
NA | TRBJ1-6 | NA | TRBV27 | TGTGCCAACAAGGGGCCCCCGCTGTCTCTCCTCCACTTT | CANKGPPLSLLHF
few | TRBJ1-1 | NA | TRBV12-5 | TGTGCTAGTGGTGGGGAGGGATACACTGAAGCTTTCTTT | CASGGEGYTEAFF
NA | TRBJ2-3 | TRBD2 | TRBV3-1/TRBV3-2 | TGTGCCAGCGGCAAGCGGGGGGGTAGCACAGATACGCAGTATTTT | CASGKRGGSTDTQYF
once | TRBJ2-3 | NA | TRBV9 | TGTGCCAGCAGCGTAGTCGGGGAAGGGGATACGCAGTATTTT | CASSVVGEGDTQYF
NA | TRBJ2-2 | TRBD2 | TRBV19 | TGTGCCAGTAGCCCGGGTCCGGGGGGGCCGGGCACCGGGGAGCTGTTTTTT | CASSPGPGGPGTGELFF
NA | TRBJ1-2 | TRBD1 | TRBV28 | TGTGCCAGCAGAACGAACAGGGGTAACTATGGCTACACCTTC | CASRTNRGNYGYTF
NA | TRBJ2-1 | TRBD2 | TRBV3-1/TRBV3-2 | TGTGCCAGCAGGGATTCACCGGGACTAGCGGGGGGGCCGTTGGTTCATGAGCAGTTCTTC | CASRDSPGLAGGPLVHEQFF
NA | TRBJ1-2 | NA | TRBV3-1/TRBV3-2 | TGTGCCAGCAGCCCGAGGTCGTGGGAGACCGGCTACACCTTC | CASSPRSWETGYTF
NA | TRBJ1-2 | NA | TRBV2 | TGTGCCAGCAGTATACAGGGCGAGGGCTATGGCTACACCTTC | CASSIQGEGYGYTF